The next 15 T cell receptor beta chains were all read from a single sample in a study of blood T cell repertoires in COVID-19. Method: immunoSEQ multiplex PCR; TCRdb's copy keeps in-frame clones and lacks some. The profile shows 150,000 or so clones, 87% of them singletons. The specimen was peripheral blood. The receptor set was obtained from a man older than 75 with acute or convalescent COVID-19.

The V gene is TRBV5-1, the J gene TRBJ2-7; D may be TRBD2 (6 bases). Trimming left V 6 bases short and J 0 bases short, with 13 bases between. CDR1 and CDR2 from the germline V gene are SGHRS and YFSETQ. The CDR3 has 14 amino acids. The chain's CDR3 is CASTDGRLSYEQYF. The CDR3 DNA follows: TGCGCCAGCACCGATGGGAGGCTCTCCTACGAGCAGTACTTC.

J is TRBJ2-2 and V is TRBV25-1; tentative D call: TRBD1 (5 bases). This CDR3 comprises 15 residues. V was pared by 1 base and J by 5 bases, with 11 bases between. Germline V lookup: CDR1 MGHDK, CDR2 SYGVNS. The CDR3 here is CASSESGKPTGELFF. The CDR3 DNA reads TGTGCCAGCAGTGAATCAGGGAAGCCAACCGGGGAGCTGTTTTTT.

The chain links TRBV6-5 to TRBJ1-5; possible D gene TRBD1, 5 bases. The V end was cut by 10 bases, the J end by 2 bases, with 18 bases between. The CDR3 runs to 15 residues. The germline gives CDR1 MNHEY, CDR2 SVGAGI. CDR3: CATTKGFLGNQPQHF. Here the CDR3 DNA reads TGTGCCACCACCAAGGGGTTTTTGGGCAATCAGCCCCAGCATTTT.

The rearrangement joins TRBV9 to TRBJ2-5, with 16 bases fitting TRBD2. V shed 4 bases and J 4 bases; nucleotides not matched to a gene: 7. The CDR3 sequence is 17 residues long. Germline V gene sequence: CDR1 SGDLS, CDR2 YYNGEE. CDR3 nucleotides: TGTGCCAGCAGCCCGGGACTAGCGGGGGGGCTTTTAGAGACCCAGTACTTC. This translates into CASSPGLAGGLLETQYF.

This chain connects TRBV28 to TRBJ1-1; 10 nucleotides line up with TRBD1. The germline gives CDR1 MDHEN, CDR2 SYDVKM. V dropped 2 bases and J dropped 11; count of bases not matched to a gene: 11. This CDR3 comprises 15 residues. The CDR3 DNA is TGTGCCAGCAGTTTAGGGGCCGGACAGGGGGAGAGGGCTTTCTTT. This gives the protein CASSLGAGQGERAFF. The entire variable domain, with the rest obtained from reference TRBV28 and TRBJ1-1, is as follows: DVKVTQSSRYLVKRTGEKVFLECVQDMDHENMFWYRQDPGLGLRLIYFSYDVKMKEKGDIPEGYSVSREKKERFSLILESASTNQTSMYLCASSLGAGQGERAFFGQGTRLTVV.

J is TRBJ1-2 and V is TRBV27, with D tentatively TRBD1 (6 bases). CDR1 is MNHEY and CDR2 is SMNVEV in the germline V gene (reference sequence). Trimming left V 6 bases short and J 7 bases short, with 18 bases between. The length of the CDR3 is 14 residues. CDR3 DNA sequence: TGTGCCAGCAGGGGACCGGAACAGGGTTCTGGCTACACCTTC. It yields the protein CASRGPEQGSGYTF.

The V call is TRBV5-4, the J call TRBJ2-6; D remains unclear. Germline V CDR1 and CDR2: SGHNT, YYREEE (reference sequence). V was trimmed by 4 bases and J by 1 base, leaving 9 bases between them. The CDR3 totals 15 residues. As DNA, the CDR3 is TGTGCCAGCAGCAAGCCTATATCTGGGGCCAACGTCCTGACTTTC. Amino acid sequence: CASSKPISGANVLTF.

CDR3 coding DNA: TGCGCCAGCAGCTTCACAGGGATAAACACCGGGGAGCTGTTTTTT. This gives the protein CASSFTGINTGELFF. V and J are TRBV5-1 and TRBJ2-2, with D maybe TRBD1 (6 bases). Germline values: CDR1 SGHRS, CDR2 YFSETQ. V was shortened by 2 bases and J by 2 bases, with 10 bases between the two germline ends. This CDR3 spans 15 amino acids.

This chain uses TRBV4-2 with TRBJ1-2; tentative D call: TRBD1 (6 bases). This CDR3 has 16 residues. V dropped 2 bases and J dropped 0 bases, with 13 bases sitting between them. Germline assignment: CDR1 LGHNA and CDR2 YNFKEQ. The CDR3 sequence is CASSQSTGYANYGYTF. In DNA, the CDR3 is TGTGCCAGCAGCCAATCTACAGGGTATGCTAACTATGGCTACACCTTC.

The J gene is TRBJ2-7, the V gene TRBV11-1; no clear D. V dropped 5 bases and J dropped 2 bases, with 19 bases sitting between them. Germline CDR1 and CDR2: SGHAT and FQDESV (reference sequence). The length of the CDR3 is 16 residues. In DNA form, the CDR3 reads TGTGCCAGCAGCCAGAGGTCCGTTACCCCGCCCTACGAGCAGTACTTC. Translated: CASSQRSVTPPYEQYF. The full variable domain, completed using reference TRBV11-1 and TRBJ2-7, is EAEVAQSPRYKITEKSQAVAFWCDPISGHATLYWYRQILGQGPELLVQFQDESVVDDSQLPKDRFSAERLKGVDSTLKIQPAELGDSAMYLCASSQRSVTPPYEQYFGPGTRLTVT.

The CDR3 bases are TGTGCCAGCAGTCGGAGGGATTTCAGTCAGCCCCAGCATTTT. Its translation is CASSRRDFSQPQHF. This sequence joins TRBV28 and TRBJ1-5; D is uncertain. The CDR3 extends over 14 amino acids. The germline V and J ends were trimmed by 5 bases and 6 bases, with 14 bases remaining between them. Germline values: CDR1 MDHEN, CDR2 SYDVKM.

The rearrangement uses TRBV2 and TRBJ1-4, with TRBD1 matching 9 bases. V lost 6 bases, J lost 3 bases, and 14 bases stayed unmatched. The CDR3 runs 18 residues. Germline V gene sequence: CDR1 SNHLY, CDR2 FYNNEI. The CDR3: CASRGTGLFPRSNEKLFF. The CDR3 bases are TGTGCCAGCAGAGGGACAGGGCTTTTTCCTCGGTCTAATGAAAAACTGTTTTTT.

The CDR3 reads CASSQVQGQGYNEQFF. The CDR3 coding sequence is TGTGCCAGCAGCCAAGTACAGGGACAGGGATACAATGAGCAGTTCTTC. The rearrangement joins TRBV14 to TRBJ2-1; 9 positions agree with TRBD1. The J segment lost 4 bases and the V segment lost 1 base, leaving 5 bases of the junction unmatched. CDR3 length: 16 residues. The V gene's germline CDR1 is SGHDN and CDR2 FVKESK.

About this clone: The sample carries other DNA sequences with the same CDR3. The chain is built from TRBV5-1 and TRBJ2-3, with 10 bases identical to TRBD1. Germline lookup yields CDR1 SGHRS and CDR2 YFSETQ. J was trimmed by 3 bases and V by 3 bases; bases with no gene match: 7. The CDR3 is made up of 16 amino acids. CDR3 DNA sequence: TGCGCCAGCAGCTCCGGACAGGGGGTGGGAACAGATACGCAGTATTTT. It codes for CASSSGQGVGTDTQYF.

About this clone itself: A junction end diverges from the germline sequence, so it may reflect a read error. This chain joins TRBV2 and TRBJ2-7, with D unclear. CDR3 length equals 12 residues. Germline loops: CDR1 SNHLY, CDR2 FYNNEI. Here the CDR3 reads CASSDLPSSRLF. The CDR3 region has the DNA TGTGCCAGCAGTGATCTCCCAAGTAGCCGCCTCTTC.